Each of the 18 T cell receptor beta chains below was sequenced from the same sample in a study of blood T cells in healthy people across ages. A sample-barcoded 5' primer and a J-beta primer mix were used in a second PCR of roughly 7 to 11 cycles. TCRdb reprocessed the 5' RACE reads with MiXCR, giving one entry per CDR3 protein. The sample includes 850,000 to 1,000,000 distinct CDR3 sequences, just over 50% of them seen just once. The specimen sequenced was blood. The origin of the receptors is a woman in her sixties or seventies in good health.

The J gene is TRBJ1-5, the V gene TRBV6-1; a weak D match, TRBD1 (5 bases). Trimming removed 5 bases from V and 2 bases from J, with 28 bases in between. This CDR3 is built from 20 residues. CDR1 and CDR2 (germline): MNHNS, SASEGT. The CDR3 region has the DNA TGTGCCAGCAGTAAAATGCCGGGGGACGCTTCCTCTTTAGGCAATCAGCCCCAGCATTTT. Translated, it gives CASSKMPGDASSLGNQPQHF.

This clonotype appeared a few times. The genes are TRBV6-1 and TRBJ2-5, with 15 bases fitting TRBD2. The germline V gene encodes CDR1 MNHNS and CDR2 SASEGT. The CDR3 consists of 17 residues. The ends lost 5 bases at V and 1 base at J; junction bases unmatched: 5. The DNA for the CDR3 is TGTGCCAGCAGTAGGGGGACTAGCGGGAGGCTCCAAGAGACCCAGTACTTC. Amino acids: CASSRGTSGRLQETQYF.

This clonotype has just a few counts. This sequence joins TRBV12-3 or TRBV12-4 and TRBJ2-5; 7 bases match TRBD2. J gave up 3 bases and V 7 bases, and 8 bases lay outside the gene matches. The CDR3 is 14 amino acids. The CDR3 region has the DNA TGTGCCAGCACCCCCGGAGGGACTAAAGAGACCCAGTACTTC. Translation: CASTPGGTKETQYF.

V is TRBV13 and J is TRBJ1-2; weak D call: TRBD1 (6 bases). The CDR3 runs 15 residues. The V gene's germline CDR1 is PRHDT and CDR2 FYEKMQ (reference sequence). Trimming took off 4 bases at V and 2 bases at J, with 14 bases between the two ends. The CDR3 coding sequence is TGTGCCAGCAGCTGCACACGGGGGCCCAACTATGGCTACACCTTC. It encodes CASSCTRGPNYGYTF.

V usage is TRBV10-1 and J usage is TRBJ2-4; TRBD1 agrees at 10 bases. V lost 6 bases and J lost 13; bases outside the gene matches: 12. CDR1 is WNHNN and CDR2 is SYGVQD in the germline V gene (reference sequence). This CDR3 spans 14 amino acids. The CDR3 coding sequence is TGCGCCAGCAGCCCGGGACAGGGGATCTTTGAGCAGTACTTC. Residues: CASSPGQGIFEQYF.

This chain links TRBV7-2 with TRBJ1-4, with 7 bases fitting TRBD1. The germline CDR1 and CDR2 sequences are SGHTA and FQGNSA. This CDR3 contains 15 residues. V shed 6 bases, J shed 7 bases, and the junction held 11 bases outside the gene matches. The CDR3 nucleotides read TGTGCCAGCAGGAGATCCGGGACAGAAAGTGAAAAACTGTTTTTT. Translation: CASRRSGTESEKLFF.

The chain has TRBV29-1 and TRBJ1-1; 7 positions agree with TRBD1. From germline, CDR1 is SQVTM and CDR2 ANQGSEA. The CDR3 is 15 residues long. The junction had 9 bases not matched to a gene; V was cut back by 1 base and J by 4 bases. The CDR3 loop is CSVEGSTGAVTEAFF. For the CDR3, the DNA is TGCAGCGTTGAAGGATCAACAGGGGCGGTCACTGAAGCTTTCTTT.

J is TRBJ2-3 and V is TRBV5-1; D might be TRBD2 (6 bases). Germline assignment: CDR1 SGHRS and CDR2 YFSETQ. The ends were cut back, 7 bases at V and 6 bases at J, with 21 bases in the middle. The CDR3 loop spans 15 amino acids. CDR3 region: CASEEGGTLLDTQYF. The DNA of the CDR3 is TGCGCCAGCGAGGAGGGCGGCACACTTTTGGATACGCAGTATTTT.

This chain uses TRBV12-3 or TRBV12-4 with TRBJ2-7, with 8 positions matching TRBD2. Germline trimming cut 3 bases from V and 3 bases from J; bases unmatched to any gene: 4. This CDR3 contains 14 residues. Here the CDR3 DNA reads TGTGCCAGCAGTTTGGGTAGCGGGATCTACGAGCAGTACTTC. Its translation: CASSLGSGIYEQYF.

The chain employs TRBV12-3 or TRBV12-4 and TRBJ2-2, with TRBD2 as a possible D gene (6 bases). This CDR3 comprises 16 residues. V lost 1 base to trimming and J lost 3 bases, with 12 bases between them. This CDR3 is CASSLVEGLYTGELFF. The CDR3 coding sequence is TGTGCCAGCAGTTTAGTGGAGGGGCTTTACACCGGGGAGCTGTTTTTT.

This clonotype has only a few counts. The V and J genes are TRBV4-1 and TRBJ2-1; 12 bases are a match to TRBD2. Germline assignment: CDR1 MGHRA and CDR2 YSYEKL. The CDR3 is 17 residues long. J was trimmed by 7 bases and V by 2 bases; bases with no gene match: 9. The CDR3 sequence is CASSQSLAGGPGNEQFF. CDR3 nucleotide sequence: TGCGCCAGCAGCCAAAGTCTAGCGGGAGGGCCAGGGAATGAGCAGTTCTTC.

The chain couples TRBV4-1 to TRBJ2-1; a weak D match, TRBD1 (6 bases). This CDR3 comprises 15 residues. CDR1 is MGHRA and CDR2 is YSYEKL in the germline V gene. V lost 1 base, J lost 8 bases, and 15 bases lay in between. The CDR3 coding sequence is TGCGCCAGCAGCCAAGCGCATACAGGGATATATGAGCAGTTCTTC. Amino acid sequence: CASSQAHTGIYEQFF.

Points on this clonotype: A read error is possible here, since a much larger clone lies one base away. This chain joins TRBV29-1 and TRBJ2-5; D remains ambiguous. V lost 5 bases to trimming and J lost 7 bases, with 20 bases between them. The CDR3 is made up of 14 amino acids. Germline assignment: CDR1 SQVTM and CDR2 ANQGSEA. The CDR3 DNA follows: TGCAGCGTTCGCCTTACAGATGTAAGGGCGACCCAGTACTTC. Its protein is CSVRLTDVRATQYF. The full variable domain, in which reference TRBV29-1 and TRBJ2-5 provide the parts outside the CDR3, is SAVISQKPSRDICQRGTSLTIQCQVDSQVTMMFWYRQQPGQSLTLIATANQGSEATYESGFVIDKFPISRPNLTFSTLTVSNMSPEDSSIYLCSVRLTDVRATQYFGPGTRLLVL.

This clonotype was recorded a few times. The chain employs TRBV18 and TRBJ1-5; D call uncertain. V lost 3 bases, J lost 1 base, and 13 bases lay in between. The CDR3 contains 16 residues. CDR1 and CDR2 from the germline V gene are KGHSH and LQKENI. This CDR3 is CASSPQPAVSNQPQHF. CDR3 sequence (DNA): TGTGCCAGCTCACCGCAGCCCGCGGTGAGCAATCAGCCCCAGCATTTT.

The CDR3 DNA follows: TGTGCCAGCAGCCGAGGACTAGCGGGAGCTGGGGCCAACGTCCTGACTTTC. Protein: CASSRGLAGAGANVLTF. J is TRBJ2-6 and V is TRBV11-2; 13 nucleotides line up with TRBD2. This CDR3 comprises 17 residues. The germline gives CDR1 SGHAT, CDR2 FQNNGV. J lost 2 bases, V lost 5 bases, and 3 bases had no gene match.

In this sample, this clonotype turned up a few times. The chain has TRBV6-2 or TRBV6-3 and TRBJ2-1, with TRBD2 matching over 7 bases. Looked up from germline, CDR1 is MNHEY and CDR2 is SVGEGT. Trimming cost V 2 bases and J 8 bases; bases outside gene matches: 3. This CDR3 has 13 amino acids. The CDR3 region has the DNA TGTGCCAGCAGTTACCGGCTAGCGGATGAGCAGTTCTTC. It translates to CASSYRLADEQFF.

This chain connects TRBV7-2 to TRBJ1-1; D perhaps matches TRBD1 (5 bases). V shed 6 bases and J shed 4 bases, with 6 bases lying between them. The CDR3 contains 11 residues. The germline V gene encodes CDR1 SGHTA and CDR2 FQGNSA. The CDR3 nucleotides are TGTGCCAGCAGGCAGGGCACTGAAGCTTTCTTT. This translates into CASRQGTEAFF.

This chain uses TRBV18 with TRBJ2-3; TRBD1 matches 9 bases. CDR3 length: 16 residues. Germline CDR1 and CDR2: KGHSH and LQKENI. Germline trimming cut 1 base from V and 0 bases from J; bases unmatched to any gene: 2. CDR3 sequence reads: CASSPRGTGSTDTQYF. The DNA for the CDR3 is TGTGCCAGCTCACCACGCGGGACAGGGAGCACAGATACGCAGTATTTT.